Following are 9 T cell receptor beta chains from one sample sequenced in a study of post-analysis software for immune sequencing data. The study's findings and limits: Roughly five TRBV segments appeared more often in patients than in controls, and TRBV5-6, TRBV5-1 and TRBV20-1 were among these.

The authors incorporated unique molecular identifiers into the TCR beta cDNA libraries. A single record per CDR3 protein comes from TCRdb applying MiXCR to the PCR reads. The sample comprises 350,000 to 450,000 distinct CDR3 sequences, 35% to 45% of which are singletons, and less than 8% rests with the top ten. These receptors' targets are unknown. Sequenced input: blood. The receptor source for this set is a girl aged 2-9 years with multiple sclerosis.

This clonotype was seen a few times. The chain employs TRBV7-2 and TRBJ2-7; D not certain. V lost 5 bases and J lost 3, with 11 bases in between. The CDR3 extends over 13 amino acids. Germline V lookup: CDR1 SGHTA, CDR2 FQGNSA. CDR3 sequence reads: CASSHSGFYEQYF. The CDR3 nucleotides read TGTGCCAGCAGCCACAGTGGTTTCTACGAGCAGTACTTC.

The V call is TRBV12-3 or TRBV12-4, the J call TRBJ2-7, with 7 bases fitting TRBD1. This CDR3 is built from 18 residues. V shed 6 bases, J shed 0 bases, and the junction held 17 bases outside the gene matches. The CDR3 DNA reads TGTGCCAGCAGCCCGCACGGTCCCACAGGGGAGTCCTCCTACGAGCAGTACTTC. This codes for CASSPHGPTGESSYEQYF.

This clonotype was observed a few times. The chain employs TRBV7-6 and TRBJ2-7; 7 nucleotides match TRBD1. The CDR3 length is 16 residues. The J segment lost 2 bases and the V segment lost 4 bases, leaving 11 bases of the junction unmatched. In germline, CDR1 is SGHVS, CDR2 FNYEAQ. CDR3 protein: CASSSASGQSAYEQYF. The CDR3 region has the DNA TGTGCCAGCAGCTCCGCGTCGGGACAGAGCGCCTACGAGCAGTACTTC.

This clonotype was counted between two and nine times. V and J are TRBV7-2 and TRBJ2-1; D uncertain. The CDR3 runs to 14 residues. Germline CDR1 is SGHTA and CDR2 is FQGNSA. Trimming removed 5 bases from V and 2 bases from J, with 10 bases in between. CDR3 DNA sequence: TGTGCCAGCAGCCCGGGCAACCCCTACAATGAGCAGTTCTTC. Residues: CASSPGNPYNEQFF.

The CDR3 region has the DNA TGTGCCAGCAGCTTAGGACACCACTCTGGGGCCAACGTCCTGACTTTC. The encoded protein is CASSLGHHSGANVLTF. The chain employs TRBV7-9 and TRBJ2-6; D call uncertain. Germline CDR1 reads SEHNR; CDR2 reads FQNEAQ (reference sequence). Trimming removed 1 base from V and 0 bases from J, with 7 bases in between. The CDR3 runs to 16 residues.

In nucleotides, the CDR3 is TGTGCCAGCAGTCAACTCCGATTCATAGACAGCTTATCCTACGAGCAGTACTTC. This codes for CASSQLRFIDSLSYEQYF. The chain recombines TRBV28 with TRBJ2-7, with D perhaps TRBD1 (5 bases). The CDR3 totals 18 residues. V gave up 5 bases and J gave up 1 base, with 24 bases separating them. Germline V gives CDR1 MDHEN, CDR2 SYDVKM.

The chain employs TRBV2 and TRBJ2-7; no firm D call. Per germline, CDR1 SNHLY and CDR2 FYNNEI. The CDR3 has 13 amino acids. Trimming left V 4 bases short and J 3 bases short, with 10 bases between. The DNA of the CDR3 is TGTGCCAGCAGTGGATTATGGGGCTACGAGCAGTACTTC. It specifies CASSGLWGYEQYF.

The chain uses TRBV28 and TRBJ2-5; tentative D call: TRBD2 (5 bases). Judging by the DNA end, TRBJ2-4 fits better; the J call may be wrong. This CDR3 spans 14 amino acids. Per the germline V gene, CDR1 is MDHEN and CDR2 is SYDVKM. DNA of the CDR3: TGTGCCAGCACCACCTCCGGGATAGTAAACATTCAGTACTTC. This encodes CASTTSGIVNIQYF.

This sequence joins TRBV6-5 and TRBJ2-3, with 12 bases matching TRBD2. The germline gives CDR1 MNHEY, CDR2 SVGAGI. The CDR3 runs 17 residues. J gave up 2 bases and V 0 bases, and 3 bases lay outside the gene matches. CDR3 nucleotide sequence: TGTGCCAGCAGTTACTCAGGACTAGCGGGGCCCACAGATACGCAGTATTTT. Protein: CASSYSGLAGPTDTQYF.